The next 11 T cell receptor beta chains were all read from a single sample in a study of CXCR3-negative and CXCR3-positive naive CD8 T cells. Libraries were UMI-labeled 5' RACE TRB cDNA. TCRdb re-called the 5' RACE reads and gives one entry per CDR3 protein, without DNA. In all, the sample yields 100,000 to 150,000 distinct CDR3 sequences. The specimen was naive CXCR3- CD8+ T cells from blood. Subset meaning: CD45RO-CCR7+CD27+CD95- naive CD8+ T cells lacking CXCR3 (TNR3-). Receptors originate from a human donor in good health. Some clones in this sample may be carry-over from other donors' samples.

The V call is TRBV29-1, the J call TRBJ2-1; with no DNA, the TCRdb D assignment of TRBD1 cannot be verified. The germline V gene encodes CDR1 SQVTM and CDR2 ANQGSEA. This CDR3 contains 15 residues. CDR3 in amino acids: CSVDPGQGYYNEQFF.

This chain joins TRBV21-1 and TRBJ1-4. TRBV21-1 is a known pseudogene. This CDR3 is 15 amino acids long. The CDR3 here is CASSKAQSGNEKLFF.

The V and J genes are TRBV7-9 and TRBJ2-1. This CDR3 is built from 16 residues. Per the germline V gene, CDR1 is SEHNR and CDR2 is FQNEAQ (reference sequence). The CDR3 protein is CASSLSLAGAYNEQFF. Looking up the rest from reference TRBV7-9 and TRBJ2-1 gives the full variable domain: DTGVSQNPRHKITKRGQNVTFRCDPISEHNRLYWYRQTLGQGPEFLTYFQNEAQLEKSRLLSDRFSAERPKGSFSTLEIQRTEQGDSAMYLCASSLSLAGAYNEQFFGPGTRLTVL.

The chain carries TRBV7-2 and TRBJ1-1; TCRdb's D call, TRBD1, is unchecked because there is no DNA. Germline V gene sequence: CDR1 SGHTA, CDR2 FQGNSA. The CDR3 is 18 amino acids. The CDR3 protein is CASILYAVGTGGGVEAFF.

This chain connects TRBV5-1 to TRBJ2-1. Germline V gene sequence: CDR1 SGHRS, CDR2 YFSETQ. The CDR3 contains 16 residues. The CDR3 sequence: CASSLTRVTFYNEQFF. The variable domain in full, completed from reference TRBV5-1 and TRBJ2-1, reads KAGVTQTPRYLIKTRGQQVTLSCSPISGHRSVSWYQQTPGQGLQFLFEYFSETQRNKGNFPGRFSGRQFSNSRSEMNVSTLELGDSALYLCASSLTRVTFYNEQFFGPGTRLTVL.

The V call is TRBV19, the J call TRBJ2-1; TCRdb reports TRBD1, a call that lacks DNA to check it against. The CDR3 extends over 15 amino acids. Germline CDR1 and CDR2: LNHDA and SQIVND (reference sequence). This CDR3 is CASTPDRGLGNEQFF.

The chain couples TRBV2 to TRBJ2-1; no DNA is available, so the TRBD2 call from TCRdb remains unchecked. Germline values: CDR1 SNHLY, CDR2 FYNNEI. The CDR3 contains 13 residues. CDR3 sequence: CASRGTGTIELFF.

The V gene is TRBV5-1, the J gene TRBJ2-1; absent DNA, TCRdb's TRBD1 call cannot be checked. The CDR3 has 15 residues. Germline lookup yields CDR1 SGHRS and CDR2 YFSETQ. CDR3: CASSFWDSSYNEQFF.

The V call is TRBV7-2, the J call TRBJ2-1; TCRdb picks TRBD1, but there is no DNA to check that call. The CDR3 spans 17 residues. Germline V gives CDR1 SGHTA, CDR2 FQGNSA. CDR3 residues: CASSLATGEGSYNEQFF.

V gene TRBV29-1 combines with J gene TRBJ1-2. CDR3 length: 12 residues. Germline V gene lookup returns CDR1 SQVTM and CDR2 ANQGSEA. The CDR3 loop reads CSAEGTDEGYTF.

The chain has TRBV4-1 and TRBJ2-7. The CDR3 is 16 residues long. The germline CDR1 and CDR2 sequences are MGHRA and YSYEKL. CDR3 amino acids: CASSQGSIGGSYEQYF.